Sequencing of this T cell receptor beta chain was carried out in a study of T cell responses to AZD1222 COVID-19 vaccine. Comment on this clone: Its target is unknown.

Study-wide results and limits: Per reports, nearly half of all spike-specific TCRs target regions that are unmutated in variants. At 160-218 and 743-854, vaccine-associated CD4 TCRs were dominant, and they spanned spike. At study baseline, merely five or six AZD1222 recipients were seropositive. Scientists sampled the repertoires only once the peak T cell response had passed.

The ends were cut back, 10 bases at V and 0 bases at J, with 10 bases in the middle. Looked up from germline, CDR1 is WSHSY and CDR2 is SAAADI. This CDR3 comprises 13 residues. Repertoires were generated with immunoSEQ multiplex PCR, while TCRdb's copy carries only in-frame clones and drops some. The sample contains 45,000 to 55,000 clones, roughly 84% of which appear only once. This clonotype originated in an adult in good health. The sequencing here drew on peripheral blood, taken on day 0 of MenACWY control vaccination. The chain is built from TRBV10-2 and TRBJ1-3, with D unclear. The CDR3 DNA follows: TGCGCCACGCGGGGTGGCTCTGGAAACACCATATATTTT. It specifies CATRGGSGNTIYF.